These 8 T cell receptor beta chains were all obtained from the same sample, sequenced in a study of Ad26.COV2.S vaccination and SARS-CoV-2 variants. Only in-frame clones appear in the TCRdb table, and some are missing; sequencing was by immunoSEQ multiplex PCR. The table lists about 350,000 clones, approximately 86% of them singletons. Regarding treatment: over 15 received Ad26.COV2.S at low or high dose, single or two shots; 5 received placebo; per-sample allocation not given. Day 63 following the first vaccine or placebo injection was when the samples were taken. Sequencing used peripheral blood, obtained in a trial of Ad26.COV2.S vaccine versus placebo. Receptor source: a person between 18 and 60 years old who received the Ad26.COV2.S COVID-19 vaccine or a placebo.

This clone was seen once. The CDR3 spells CASSYQLSGDGYTF. The CDR3 DNA reads TGTGCCAGCAGTTACCAGCTTTCGGGGGATGGCTACACCTTC. V and J are TRBV6-5 and TRBJ1-2, with D tentatively TRBD1 (5 bases). V was shortened by 2 bases and J by 6 bases, with 13 bases between the two germline ends. CDR1 and CDR2 from the germline V gene are MNHEY and SVGAGI. There are 14 residues in the CDR3.

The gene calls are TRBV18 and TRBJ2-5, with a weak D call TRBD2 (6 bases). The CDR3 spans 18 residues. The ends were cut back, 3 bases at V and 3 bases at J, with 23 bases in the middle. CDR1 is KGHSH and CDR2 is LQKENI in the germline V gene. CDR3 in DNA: TGTGCCAGCTCACCCCCAACGGGCGGGGCGTGGCGGGAAGAGACCCAGTACTTC. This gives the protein CASSPPTGGAWREETQYF.

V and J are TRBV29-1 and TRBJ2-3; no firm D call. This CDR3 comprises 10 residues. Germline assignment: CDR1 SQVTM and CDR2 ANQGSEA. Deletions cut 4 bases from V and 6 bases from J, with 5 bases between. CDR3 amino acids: CSVGGDTQYF. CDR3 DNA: TGCAGCGTTGGTGGCGATACGCAGTATTTT.

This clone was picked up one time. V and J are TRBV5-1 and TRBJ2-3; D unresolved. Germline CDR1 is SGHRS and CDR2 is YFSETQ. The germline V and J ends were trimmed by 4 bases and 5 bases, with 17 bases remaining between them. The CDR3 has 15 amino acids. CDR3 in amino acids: CASSLSVAVGDTQYF. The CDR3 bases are TGCGCCAGCAGCCTGTCGGTAGCAGTCGGAGATACGCAGTATTTT.

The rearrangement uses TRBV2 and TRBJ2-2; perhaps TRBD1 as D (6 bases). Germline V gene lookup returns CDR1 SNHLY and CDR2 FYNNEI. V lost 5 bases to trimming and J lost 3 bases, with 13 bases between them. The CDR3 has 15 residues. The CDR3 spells CASSLQGFDTGELFF. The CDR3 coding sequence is TGTGCCAGCAGTCTACAGGGTTTTGACACCGGGGAGCTGTTTTTT.

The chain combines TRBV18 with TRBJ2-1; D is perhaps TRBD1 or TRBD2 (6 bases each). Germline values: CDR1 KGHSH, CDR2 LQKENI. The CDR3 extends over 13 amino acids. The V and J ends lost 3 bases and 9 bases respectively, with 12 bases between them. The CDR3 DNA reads TGTGCCAGCTCACCGGGGGCGGGAATTGAGCAGTTCTTC. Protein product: CASSPGAGIEQFF. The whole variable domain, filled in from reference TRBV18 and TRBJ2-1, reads NAGVMQNPRHLVRRRGQEARLRCSPMKGHSHVYWYRQLPEEGLKFMVYLQKENIIDESGMPKERFSAEFPKEGPSILRIQQVVRGDSAAYFCASSPGAGIEQFFGPGTRLTVL.

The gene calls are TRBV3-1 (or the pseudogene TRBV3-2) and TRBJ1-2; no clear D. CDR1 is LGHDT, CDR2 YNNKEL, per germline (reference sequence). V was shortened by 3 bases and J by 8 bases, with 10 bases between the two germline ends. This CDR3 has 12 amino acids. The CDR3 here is CASSHRQGGYTF. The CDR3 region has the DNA TGTGCCAGCAGCCATCGGCAAGGCGGCTACACCTTC.

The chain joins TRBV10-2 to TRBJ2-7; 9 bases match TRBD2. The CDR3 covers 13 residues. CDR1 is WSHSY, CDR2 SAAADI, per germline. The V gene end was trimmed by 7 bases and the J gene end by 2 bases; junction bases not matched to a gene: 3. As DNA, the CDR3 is TGCGCCAGCACCGCTAGCGGGACCTACGAGCAGTACTTC. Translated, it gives CASTASGTYEQYF.